This T cell receptor beta chain was profiled in a study of vaccination effects on CD4 cells after COVID-19. The CDR3 is 17 residues long. V dropped 1 base and J dropped 11; count of bases not matched to a gene: 18. Germline CDR1 reads SGHTA; CDR2 reads FQGTGA. Details on this clone: What it recognizes is unknown.

Viral peptide pool expansion of antigen-specific CD4+ T cells preceded sequencing in the ViraFEST assay. Researchers isolated CD4+ T cells once roughly nine days of culture had elapsed. It was two doses of either the BNT162b2 or mRNA-1273 vaccine that participants received. Cultures used about 2 million PBMC per well, 7.5 to 10 IU/ml IL-2 and about 10 ug/ml peptides. The method was immunoSEQ multiplex PCR; TCRdb's version includes in-frame clones alone and lacks a portion of them. The data contain tens of thousands of clones, around four fifths of them seen just once; the ten biggest clones take up approximately 0.95%.

The sequencing used CD4+ T cells from PBMCs cultured with HCoV-OC43 spike peptides, collected after COVID-19 vaccination. The subset: HCoV-OC43 spike overlapping peptide pool stimulation. V gene TRBV7-3 combines with J gene TRBJ1-1; 8 bases are shared with TRBD1. This TCR came from a human donor who received a COVID-19 vaccine. CDR3 amino acids: CASSLKGNPTGDLSAFF. CDR3 DNA sequence: TGTGCCAGCAGCTTAAAGGGGAATCCGACAGGGGATCTGTCCGCTTTCTTT.